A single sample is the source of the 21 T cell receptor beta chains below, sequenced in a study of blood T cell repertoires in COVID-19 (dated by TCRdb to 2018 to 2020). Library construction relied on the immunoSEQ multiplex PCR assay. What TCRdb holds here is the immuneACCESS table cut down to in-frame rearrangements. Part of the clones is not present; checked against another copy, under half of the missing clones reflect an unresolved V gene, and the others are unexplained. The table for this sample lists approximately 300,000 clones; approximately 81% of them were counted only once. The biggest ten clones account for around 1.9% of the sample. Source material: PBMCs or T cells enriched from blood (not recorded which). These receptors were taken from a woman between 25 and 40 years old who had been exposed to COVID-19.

CDR3 residues: CSALGVYEQYF. CDR3 DNA sequence: TGCAGTGCTTTGGGAGTCTACGAGCAGTACTTC. The J gene is TRBJ2-7, the V gene TRBV20-1, with a weak D call TRBD2 (5 bases). The CDR3 is 11 residues long. CDR1 is DFQATT and CDR2 is SNEGSKA in the germline V gene (reference sequence). Trimming stripped 5 bases from V and 3 bases from J, with 8 bases between.

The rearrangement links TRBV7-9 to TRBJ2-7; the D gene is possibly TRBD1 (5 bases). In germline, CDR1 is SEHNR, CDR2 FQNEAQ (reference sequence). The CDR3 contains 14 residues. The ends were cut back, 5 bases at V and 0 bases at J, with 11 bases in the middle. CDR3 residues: CASSRQQSSYEQYF. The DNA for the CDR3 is TGTGCCAGCAGCAGACAGCAGAGCTCCTACGAGCAGTACTTC.

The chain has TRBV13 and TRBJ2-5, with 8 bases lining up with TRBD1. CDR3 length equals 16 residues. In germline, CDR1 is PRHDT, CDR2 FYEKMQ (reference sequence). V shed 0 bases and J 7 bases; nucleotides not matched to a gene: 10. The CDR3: CASSLGLRGRPVTQYF. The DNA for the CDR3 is TGTGCCAGCAGCTTAGGACTCAGGGGGCGCCCCGTGACCCAGTACTTC.

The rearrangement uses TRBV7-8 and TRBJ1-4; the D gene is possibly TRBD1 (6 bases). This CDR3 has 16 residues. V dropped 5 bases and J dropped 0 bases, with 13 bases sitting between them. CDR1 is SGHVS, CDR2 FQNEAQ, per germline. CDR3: CASSKTGTTTNEKLFF. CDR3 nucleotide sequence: TGTGCCAGCAGCAAAACAGGGACTACAACTAATGAAAAACTGTTTTTT.

DNA of the CDR3: TGTGCCATCAGTGAGTCCTTCGGGGAATTAGGCTATGGCTACACCTTC. Amino acid sequence: CAISESFGELGYGYTF. The chain is built from TRBV10-3 and TRBJ1-2; D not resolved. The CDR3 extends over 16 amino acids. Germline loops: CDR1 ENHRY, CDR2 SYGVKD. V was shortened by 0 bases and J by 4 bases, with 15 bases between the two germline ends.

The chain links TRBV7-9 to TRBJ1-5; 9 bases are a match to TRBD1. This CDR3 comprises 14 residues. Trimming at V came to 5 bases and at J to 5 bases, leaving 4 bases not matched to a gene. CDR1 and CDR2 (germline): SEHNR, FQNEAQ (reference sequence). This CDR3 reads CASSTGGADQPQHF. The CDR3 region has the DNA TGTGCCAGCAGCACAGGGGGCGCCGATCAGCCCCAGCATTTT.

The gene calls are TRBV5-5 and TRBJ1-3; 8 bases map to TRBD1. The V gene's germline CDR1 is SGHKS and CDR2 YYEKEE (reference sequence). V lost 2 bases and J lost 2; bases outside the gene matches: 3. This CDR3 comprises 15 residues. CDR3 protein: CASSLTGGTGNTIYF. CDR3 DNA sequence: TGTGCCAGCAGCTTAACAGGGGGTACTGGAAACACCATATATTTT.

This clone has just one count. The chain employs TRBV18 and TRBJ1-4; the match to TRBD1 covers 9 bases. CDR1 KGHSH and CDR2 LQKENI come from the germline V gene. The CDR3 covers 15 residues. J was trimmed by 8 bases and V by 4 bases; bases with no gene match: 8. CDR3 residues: CASSREGQGREKLFF. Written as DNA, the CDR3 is TGTGCCAGCTCACGAGAGGGACAGGGAAGGGAAAAACTGTTTTTT.

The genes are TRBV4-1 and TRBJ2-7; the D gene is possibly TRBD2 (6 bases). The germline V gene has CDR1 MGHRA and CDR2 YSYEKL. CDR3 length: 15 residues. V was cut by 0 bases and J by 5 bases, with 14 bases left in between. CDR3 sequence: CASSQEYGGSDEQYF. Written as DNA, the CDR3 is TGCGCCAGCAGCCAAGAGTACGGAGGGAGCGACGAGCAGTACTTC.

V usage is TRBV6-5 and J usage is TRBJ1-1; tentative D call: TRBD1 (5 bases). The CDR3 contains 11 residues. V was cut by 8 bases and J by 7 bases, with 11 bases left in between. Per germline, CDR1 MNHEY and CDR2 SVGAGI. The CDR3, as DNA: TGTGCCAGCGGGGATAGGGGTGAAGCTTTCTTT. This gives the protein CASGDRGEAFF.

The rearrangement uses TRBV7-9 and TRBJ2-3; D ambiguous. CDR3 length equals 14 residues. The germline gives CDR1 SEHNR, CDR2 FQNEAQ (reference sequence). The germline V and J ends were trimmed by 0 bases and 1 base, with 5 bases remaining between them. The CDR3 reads CASSLASGTDTQYF. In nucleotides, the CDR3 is TGTGCCAGCAGCTTAGCTAGTGGCACAGATACGCAGTATTTT.

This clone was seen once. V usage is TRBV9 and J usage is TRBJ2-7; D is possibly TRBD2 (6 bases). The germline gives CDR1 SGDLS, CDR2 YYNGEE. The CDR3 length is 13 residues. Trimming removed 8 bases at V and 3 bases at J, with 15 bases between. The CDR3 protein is CASGPAGSYEQYF. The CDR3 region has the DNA TGTGCCAGTGGGCCCGCGGGGAGCTACGAGCAGTACTTC.

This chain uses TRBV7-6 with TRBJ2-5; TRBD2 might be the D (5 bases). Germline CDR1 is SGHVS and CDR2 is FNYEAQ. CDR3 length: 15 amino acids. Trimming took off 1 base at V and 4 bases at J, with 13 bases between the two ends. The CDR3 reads CASSLGAQDLETQYF. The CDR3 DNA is TGTGCCAGCAGCTTAGGGGCGCAGGACTTAGAGACCCAGTACTTC. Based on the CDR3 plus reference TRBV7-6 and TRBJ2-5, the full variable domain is GAGVSQSPRYKVTKRGQDVALRCDPISGHVSLYWYRQALGQGPEFLTYFNYEAQQDKSGLPNDRFSAERPEGSISTLTIQRTEQRDSAMYRCASSLGAQDLETQYFGPGTRLLVL.

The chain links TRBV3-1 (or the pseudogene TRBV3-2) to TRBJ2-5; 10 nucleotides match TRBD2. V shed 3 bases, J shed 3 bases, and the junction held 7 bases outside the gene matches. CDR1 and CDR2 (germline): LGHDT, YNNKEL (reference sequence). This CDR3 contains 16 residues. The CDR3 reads CASSQDIAGGKETQYF. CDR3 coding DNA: TGTGCCAGCAGCCAGGATATAGCGGGGGGTAAAGAGACCCAGTACTTC.

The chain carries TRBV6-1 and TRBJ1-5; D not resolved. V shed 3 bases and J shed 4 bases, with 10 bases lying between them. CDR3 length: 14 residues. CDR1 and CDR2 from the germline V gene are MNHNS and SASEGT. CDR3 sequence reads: CASSETYPNQPQHF. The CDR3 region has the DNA TGTGCCAGCAGTGAGACATACCCTAATCAGCCCCAGCATTTT.

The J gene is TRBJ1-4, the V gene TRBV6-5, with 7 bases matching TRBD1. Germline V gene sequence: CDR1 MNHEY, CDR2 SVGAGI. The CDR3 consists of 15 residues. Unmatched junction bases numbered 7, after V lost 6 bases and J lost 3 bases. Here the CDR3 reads CASSPRQGANEKLFF. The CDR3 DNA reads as TGTGCCAGCAGCCCGAGACAGGGTGCTAATGAAAAACTGTTTTTT.

The CDR3 DNA reads as TGCGCCAGCAGCCAAGATTCGCGCACAGAGACCCAGTACTTC. Protein sequence: CASSQDSRTETQYF. The V gene is TRBV4-3, the J gene TRBJ2-5; D is ambiguous. Looked up from germline, CDR1 is LGHNA and CDR2 is YSLEER. The CDR3 consists of 14 residues. Deletions cut 0 bases from V and 4 bases from J, with 9 bases between.

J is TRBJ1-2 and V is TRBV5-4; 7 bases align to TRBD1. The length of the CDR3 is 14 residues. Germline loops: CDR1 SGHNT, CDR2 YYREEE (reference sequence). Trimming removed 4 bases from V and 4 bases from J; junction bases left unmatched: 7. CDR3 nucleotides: TGTGCCAGCAGCCCAGGGACAGAGTTCTATGGCTACACCTTC. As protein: CASSPGTEFYGYTF.

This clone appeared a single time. The CDR3 is CASSRRGDRSFF. CDR3 bases: TGTGCCAGCAGCCGGCGGGGGGACAGATCGTTCTTC. The chain couples TRBV28 to TRBJ2-1; the D gene is possibly TRBD2 (8 bases). Germline CDR1 is MDHEN and CDR2 is SYDVKM. V was pared by 6 bases and J by 15 bases, with 18 bases between. The CDR3 covers 12 residues.

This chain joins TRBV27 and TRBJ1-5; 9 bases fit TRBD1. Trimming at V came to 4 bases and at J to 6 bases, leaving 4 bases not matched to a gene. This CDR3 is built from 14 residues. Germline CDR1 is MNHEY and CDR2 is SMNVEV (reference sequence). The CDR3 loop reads CASSSGQGGQPQHF. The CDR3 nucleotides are TGTGCCAGCAGTTCGGGACAGGGAGGTCAGCCCCAGCATTTT.

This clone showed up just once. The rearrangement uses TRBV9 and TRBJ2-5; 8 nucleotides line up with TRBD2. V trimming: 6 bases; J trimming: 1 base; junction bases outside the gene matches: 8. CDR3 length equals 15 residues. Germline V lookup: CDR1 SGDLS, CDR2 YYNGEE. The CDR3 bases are TGTGCCAGCACCACAAGCGGGGGAGGCCAAGAGACCCAGTACTTC. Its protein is CASTTSGGGQETQYF.